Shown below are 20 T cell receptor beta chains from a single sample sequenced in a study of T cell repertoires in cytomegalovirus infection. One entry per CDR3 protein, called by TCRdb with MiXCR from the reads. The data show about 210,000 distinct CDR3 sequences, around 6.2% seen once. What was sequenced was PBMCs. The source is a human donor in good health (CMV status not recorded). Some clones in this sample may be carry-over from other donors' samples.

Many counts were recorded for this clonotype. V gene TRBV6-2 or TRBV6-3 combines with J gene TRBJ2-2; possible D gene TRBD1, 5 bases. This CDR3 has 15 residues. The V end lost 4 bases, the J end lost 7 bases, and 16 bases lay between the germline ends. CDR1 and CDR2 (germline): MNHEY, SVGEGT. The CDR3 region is CASSSPLGRIGELFF. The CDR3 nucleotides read TGTGCCAGCAGTTCACCCTTGGGGCGCATCGGGGAGCTGTTTTTT.

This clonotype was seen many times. The CDR3 bases are TGTGCCAGCAGCGGGGAGGACAGGCTTCCGATCAATCAGCCCCAGCATTTT. As protein: CASSGEDRLPINQPQHF. V and J are TRBV7-2 and TRBJ1-5, with 7 bases matching TRBD1. Germline CDR1 reads SGHTA; CDR2 reads FQGNSA. The trim removed 5 bases at V and 3 bases at J, leaving 13 bases unmatched. The CDR3 is made up of 17 amino acids.

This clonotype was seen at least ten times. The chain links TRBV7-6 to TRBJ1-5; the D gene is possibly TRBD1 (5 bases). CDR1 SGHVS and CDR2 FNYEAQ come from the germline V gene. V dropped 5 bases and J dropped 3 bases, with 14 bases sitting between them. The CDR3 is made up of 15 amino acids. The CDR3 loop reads CASSAGRDHNQPQHF. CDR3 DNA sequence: TGTGCCAGCAGCGCCGGGAGGGACCACAATCAGCCCCAGCATTTT.

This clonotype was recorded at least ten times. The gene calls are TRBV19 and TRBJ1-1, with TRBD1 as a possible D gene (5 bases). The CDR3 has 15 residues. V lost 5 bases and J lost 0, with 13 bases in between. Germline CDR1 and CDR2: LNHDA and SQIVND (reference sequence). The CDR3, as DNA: TGTGCCAGTAGTGGCCGGGGGGGGATGAACACTGAAGCTTTCTTT. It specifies CASSGRGGMNTEAFF.

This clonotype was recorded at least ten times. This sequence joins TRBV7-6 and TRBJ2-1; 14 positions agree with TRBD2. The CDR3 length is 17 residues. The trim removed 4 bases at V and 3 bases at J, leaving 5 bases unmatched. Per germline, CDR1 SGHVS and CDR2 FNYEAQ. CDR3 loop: CASSSGLAGGFYNEQFF. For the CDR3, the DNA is TGTGCCAGCAGCTCCGGACTAGCGGGGGGCTTCTACAATGAGCAGTTCTTC.

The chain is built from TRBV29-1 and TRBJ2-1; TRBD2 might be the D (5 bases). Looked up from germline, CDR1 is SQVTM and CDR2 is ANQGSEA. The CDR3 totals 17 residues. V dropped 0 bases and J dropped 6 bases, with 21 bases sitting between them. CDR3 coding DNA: TGCAGCGTTGAAGACCTTATTGGACTTCGGGTGGGCAATGAGCAGTTCTTC. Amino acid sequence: CSVEDLIGLRVGNEQFF.

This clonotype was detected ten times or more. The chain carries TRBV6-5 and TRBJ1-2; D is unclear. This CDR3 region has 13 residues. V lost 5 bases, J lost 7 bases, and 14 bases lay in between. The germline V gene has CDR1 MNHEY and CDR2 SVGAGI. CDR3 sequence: CASSTRFSGGYTF. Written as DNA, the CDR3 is TGTGCCAGCAGTACCCGTTTTTCAGGTGGCTACACCTTC.

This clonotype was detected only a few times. CDR3 coding DNA: TGCGCCAGCAGCTCCGGGGCTGGGGGCACTGAAGCTTTCTTT. Its protein is CASSSGAGGTEAFF. V is TRBV5-1 and J is TRBJ1-1; the D gene is possibly TRBD1 (5 bases). Germline CDR1 reads SGHRS; CDR2 reads YFSETQ. The CDR3 has 14 amino acids. Trimming removed 3 bases at V and 4 bases at J, with 13 bases between.

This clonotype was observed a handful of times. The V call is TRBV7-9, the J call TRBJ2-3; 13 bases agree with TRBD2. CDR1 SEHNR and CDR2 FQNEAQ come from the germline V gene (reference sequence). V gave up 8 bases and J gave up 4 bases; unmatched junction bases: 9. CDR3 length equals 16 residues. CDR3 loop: CASLPGLAGDADTQYF. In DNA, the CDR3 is TGTGCCAGCCTCCCCGGACTAGCGGGGGACGCAGATACGCAGTATTTT.

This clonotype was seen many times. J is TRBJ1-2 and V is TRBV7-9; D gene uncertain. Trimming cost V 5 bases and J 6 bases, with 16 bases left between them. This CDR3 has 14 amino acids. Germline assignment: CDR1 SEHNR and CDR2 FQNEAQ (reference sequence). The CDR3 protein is CASSPGGGLNGYTF. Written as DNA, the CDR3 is TGTGCCAGCAGCCCGGGAGGAGGGTTAAATGGCTACACCTTC.

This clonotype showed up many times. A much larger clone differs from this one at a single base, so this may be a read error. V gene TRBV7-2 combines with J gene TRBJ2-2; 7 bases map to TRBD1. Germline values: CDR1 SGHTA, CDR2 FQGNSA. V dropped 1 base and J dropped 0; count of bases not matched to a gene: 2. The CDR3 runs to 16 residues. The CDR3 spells CASSLVGTANTGELFF. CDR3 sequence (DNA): TGTGCCAGCAGCTTAGTGGGGACAGCGAACACCGGGGAGCTGTTTTTT.

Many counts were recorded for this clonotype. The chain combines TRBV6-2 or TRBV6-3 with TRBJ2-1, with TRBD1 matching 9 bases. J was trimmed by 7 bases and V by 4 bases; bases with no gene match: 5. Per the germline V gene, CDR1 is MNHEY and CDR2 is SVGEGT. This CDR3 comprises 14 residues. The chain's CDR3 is CASSFGQGLNEQFF. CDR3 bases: TGTGCCAGCAGTTTTGGACAGGGGCTAAATGAGCAGTTCTTC.

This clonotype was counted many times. The CDR3 sequence: CASSQDGSVKETQYF. The CDR3, as DNA: TGCGCCAGCAGCCAAGATGGAAGTGTAAAGGAGACCCAGTACTTC. The V and J genes are TRBV4-1 and TRBJ2-5; D uncertain. The V gene lost 0 bases and the J gene lost 5 bases, with 13 bases spanning the gap. The CDR3 totals 15 residues. The germline V gene has CDR1 MGHRA and CDR2 YSYEKL.

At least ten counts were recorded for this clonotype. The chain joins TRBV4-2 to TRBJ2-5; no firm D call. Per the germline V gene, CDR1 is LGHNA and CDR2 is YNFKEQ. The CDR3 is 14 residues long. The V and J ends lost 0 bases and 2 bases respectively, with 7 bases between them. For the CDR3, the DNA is TGTGCCAGCAGCCAAGAGGTCCTTCAAGAGACCCAGTACTTC. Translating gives CASSQEVLQETQYF.

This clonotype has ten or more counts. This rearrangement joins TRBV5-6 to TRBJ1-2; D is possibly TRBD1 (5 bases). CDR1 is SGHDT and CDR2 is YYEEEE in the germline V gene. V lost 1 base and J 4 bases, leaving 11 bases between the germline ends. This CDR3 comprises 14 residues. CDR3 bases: TGTGCCAGCAGCTTGAATGTCCAGGGCTATGGCTACACCTTC. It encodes CASSLNVQGYGYTF. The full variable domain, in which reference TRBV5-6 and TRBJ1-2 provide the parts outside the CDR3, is DAGVTQSPTHLIKTRGQQVTLRCSPKSGHDTVSWYQQALGQGPQFIFQYYEEEERQRGNFPDRFSGHQFPNYSSELNVNALLLGDSALYLCASSLNVQGYGYTFGSGTRLTVV.

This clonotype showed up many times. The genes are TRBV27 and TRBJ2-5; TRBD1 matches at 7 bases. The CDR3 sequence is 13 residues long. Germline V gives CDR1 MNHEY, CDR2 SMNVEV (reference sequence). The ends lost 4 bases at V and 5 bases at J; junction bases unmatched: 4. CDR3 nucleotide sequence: TGTGCCAGCAGTTCCAGGGGGACGGAGACCCAGTACTTC. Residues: CASSSRGTETQYF.

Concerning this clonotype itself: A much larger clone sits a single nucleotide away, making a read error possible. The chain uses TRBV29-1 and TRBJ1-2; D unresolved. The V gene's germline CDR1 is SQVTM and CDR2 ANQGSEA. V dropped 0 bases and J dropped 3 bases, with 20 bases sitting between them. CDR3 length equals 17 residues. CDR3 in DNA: TGCAGCGTTGAAGATCCTTTTGCCAGGCTCTCTGACTATGGCTACACCTTC. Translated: CSVEDPFARLSDYGYTF.

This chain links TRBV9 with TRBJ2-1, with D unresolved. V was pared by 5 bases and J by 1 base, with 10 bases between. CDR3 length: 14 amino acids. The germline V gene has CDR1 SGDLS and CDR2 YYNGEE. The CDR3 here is CASSPLISYNEQFF. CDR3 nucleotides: TGTGCCAGCAGTCCCCTTATATCCTACAATGAGCAGTTCTTC. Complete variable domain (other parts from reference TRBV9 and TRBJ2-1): DSGVTQTPKHLITATGQRVTLRCSPRSGDLSVYWYQQSLDQGLQFLIQYYNGEERAKGNILERFSAQQFPDLHSELNLSSLELGDSALYFCASSPLISYNEQFFGPGTRLTVL.

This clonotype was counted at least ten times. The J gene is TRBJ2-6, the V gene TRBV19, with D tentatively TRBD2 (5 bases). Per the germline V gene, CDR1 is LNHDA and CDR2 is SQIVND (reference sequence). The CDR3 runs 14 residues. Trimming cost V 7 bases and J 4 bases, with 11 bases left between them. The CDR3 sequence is CASNEPGGANVLTF. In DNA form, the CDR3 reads TGTGCCAGTAATGAGCCGGGAGGGGCCAACGTCCTGACTTTC.

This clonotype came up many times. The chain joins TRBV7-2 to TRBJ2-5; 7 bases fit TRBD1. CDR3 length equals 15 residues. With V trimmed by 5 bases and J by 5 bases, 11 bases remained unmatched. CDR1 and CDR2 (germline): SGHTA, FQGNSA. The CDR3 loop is CASSTRQGSLETQYF. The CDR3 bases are TGTGCCAGCAGCACAAGACAGGGAAGTTTGGAGACCCAGTACTTC.